Presented here are 4 T cell receptor beta chains from one specimen sequenced in a study of T cell repertoires in cytomegalovirus infection. Antigens for these TCRs are unknown. TCRdb independently ran MiXCR on the reads; one entry per CDR3 protein. The sample lists 800,000 to 950,000 distinct CDR3 sequences, 30% to 35% occurring once. The material sequenced was cultured CD8+ T cells from PBMCs, taken from culture after CMV antigen stimulation. These TCRs come from a human donor in good health (CMV status not recorded). Some clones in this sample may be carry-over from other donors' samples.

This clonotype was recorded many times. The genes are TRBV6-1 and TRBJ2-1; the D call may be TRBD1 or TRBD2 (6 bases each). Germline lookup yields CDR1 MNHNS and CDR2 SASEGT. With 5 bases removed from V and 7 bases from J, the gap between germline ends came to 18 bases. This CDR3 is 15 amino acids long. The CDR3 nucleotides are TGTGCCAGCAGTCTTCTAGTCGGGGGACATAATGAGCAGTTCTTC. Translation: CASSLLVGGHNEQFF.

This clonotype has a count of ten or more. The V gene is TRBV7-2, the J gene TRBJ1-6; 7 bases map to TRBD1. Looked up from germline, CDR1 is SGHTA and CDR2 is FQGNSA. The ends lost 1 base at V and 4 bases at J; junction bases unmatched: 4. The CDR3 loop spans 16 amino acids. The CDR3 loop reads CASSLVGTAYNSPLHF. CDR3 sequence (DNA): TGTGCCAGCAGCTTAGTTGGGACAGCTTATAATTCACCCCTCCACTTT.

The chain joins TRBV7-6 to TRBJ2-3; 8 bases are a match to TRBD2. Germline values: CDR1 SGHVS, CDR2 FNYEAQ. Trimming removed 2 bases from V and 0 bases from J; junction bases left unmatched: 4. CDR3 length equals 16 residues. This CDR3 is CASSLKRGPSTDTQYF. Written as DNA, the CDR3 is TGTGCCAGCAGCTTAAAGCGGGGGCCAAGCACAGATACGCAGTATTTT.

This sequence joins TRBV4-1 and TRBJ2-3, with 7 bases fitting TRBD2. The CDR3 has 17 amino acids. Germline-derived CDR1 and CDR2 are MGHRA and YSYEKL. Losses at the gene ends were 0 bases for V and 5 bases for J; bases not matched to a gene: 11. The CDR3 region is CASSQDPWGGVEDTQYF. The CDR3 nucleotides are TGCGCCAGCAGCCAAGATCCCTGGGGGGGAGTGGAAGATACGCAGTATTTT.